This note documents a single T cell receptor (beta chain) sequence. The antigen it recognizes is unknown. The junction differs from germline at one of its ends, possibly a read error. The sample has other DNA sequences that encode this CDR3 too. Taken from the germline V gene, the CDR1 and CDR2 loops are SGHTS and YDEGEE. Including the terminal cysteine and phenylalanine, the CDR3 comprises 11 residues. The only DNA kept is the CDR3, 33 bases in frame from the first base. The library was generated by the immunoSEQ multiplex PCR assay. The multiplex PCR relied on a mix of 60 forward primers for TCR Vbeta segments and 13 reverse primers for TCR Jbeta segments. A multiplex PCR assay on genomic DNA amplified the CDR3 region of rearranged TCR beta genes. The Illumina HiSeq System was used to sequence the amplified TCR beta libraries as 87-base-pair reads. The paper's data handling went like this. Across the 700 or so repertoires, a later analysis counted some 80 million unique TCR beta chains, roughly 11 million of which were shared by at least two donors. Raw reads were error-corrected and collapsed into unique sequences with a nearest-neighbor algorithm that merged closely related sequences to remove PCR and sequencing errors. CDR3 sequences were aligned to IMGT reference sequences to assign V, D and J gene segments. Each retained sequence needed at least a six-nucleotide match to both a V gene segment and a J gene segment. A rearrangement counted as productive if the CDR3 had no stop codons and remained in frame with V and J, and every other rearrangement counted as non-productive. CDR3 was defined according to IMGT convention as the region running from the second conserved V-encoded cysteine to the conserved J-encoded phenylalanine. In an earlier analysis of just under 600 of the donors, sequences lacking an unambiguous match to a single V gene segment were excluded. In an earlier analysis of around 600 of the donors, V segments were called functional above 56.7% productive rearrangements and were called segregating when the between-donor standard deviation exceeded 5%. A statistical classification framework was developed to diagnose cytomegalovirus status using the catalog of TCR beta chain sequences. A later analysis assigned V and J genes by comparing TCR nucleotide sequences with IMGT/GENE-DB human TR gene sequences. A later analysis assigned CDR3 sequences and most-parsimonious VDJ recombination scenarios with the TCRdist pipeline. In a later analysis, each TCR beta chain was defined by its CDR3 amino acid sequence together with its V-gene family, and reads lacking a unique V-gene family were excluded. To address suspected cross-contamination and a sequencing artifact, a later analysis removed some 620 highly shared, low-generation-probability nucleotide sequences. In a later analysis, a clonal expansion index was calculated for each public chain from normalized within-repertoire ranks of inferred template counts. Generation probabilities in a later analysis came from a VDJ recombination model fitted to out-of-frame rearrangements, and those results were checked against IGoR. In a later analysis, TCR-TCR, TCR-HLA and TCR-CMV co-occurrence was scored with hypergeometric tests, and a repertoire-size bias correction was applied to TCR pairs. A later analysis estimated false discovery rates by permuting HLA or CMV assignments 20 times. In a later analysis, co-occurring TCRs were grouped using DBSCAN, and TCRdist sequence similarity was added for clustering within HLA-allele-positive subsets. Repertoires with fewer than 30,000 or more than 120,000 public chains, plus five repertoires with anomalous nucleotide sharing, were excluded from co-occurrence clustering. Entries here come from immuneACCESS through TCRdb and include only in-frame sequences with V and J called. Some clones fail to appear in such tables; in the studies checked, an unresolved V gene covers under half of the shortfall, and the cause of the remainder is unknown. V, J and clone size derive from that table, while D and trimming were established from the DNA sequence. The sample table lists approximately 89,000 clones, roughly 85% of them with a count of one. The ten most abundant clones make up 6.5% to 9% of the sample.

In total, about 650 healthy bone marrow donors made up the cohort. At the time of sampling, every cohort member was nominally healthy, though immune exposures that went unrecorded were likely present. The donor was CMV seropositive and belonged to the group of 250 to 300 seropositive cohort members. A peripheral blood sample was collected from each donor, and TCR beta sequencing was performed on peripheral blood mononuclear cells. The Qiagen DNeasy Blood Extraction Kit was used to extract genomic DNA from the blood cell samples. The data stem from a study of cytomegalovirus exposure and HLA in healthy donors (dated by TCRdb to 2017 to 2019). General notes on the study: According to an earlier analysis of 587 of the donors, about 179 million T cells yielded roughly 110 million unique TCR beta sequences and less than 300 Gb of sequence data. Typing coverage varied by locus: roughly 620-630 donors for A, B, C, DRB1 and DQB1; 522 for DQA1; approximately 610 for DPA1; more than 450 for DPB1. The later analysis used no new phenotypic data to find candidate immune exposures, relying instead on TCR beta sequences and their occurrence across donors. To predict cytomegalovirus infection status, the study combined high-throughput TCR immunosequencing, statistical association of individual TCRs with disease status, and machine learning. Five DR-DQ haplotypes were handled as single units for association and clustering, since linkage in the cohort was strong. Approximately 330 gigabases of sequencing data and 70 million to 100 million unique TCR sequences made up an early release that covered 640 HLA-typed donors. Of the roughly 400 genotyped donors, roughly 80% were placed in the genetic ancestry cluster associated with self-reported Caucasian donors. To decide whether each TCR beta V gene segment behaved as functional or pseudogenic, an earlier analysis of some 540 of the donors relied on high-throughput TCR beta sequencing. Every repertoire in the discovery cohort had been generated on one and the same sequencing platform. The aim of the study was to test whether cataloging public T cell receptors could identify signatures of past pathogen exposure. Using immunosequencing, the study profiled T cell repertoires from around 680 subjects and related those repertoires to cytomegalovirus serostatus. Both class I and class II loci were covered by HLA typing, at four-digit resolution. Donor age, sex, ethnicity and CMV serostatus were collected together with the repertoire data. A later analysis re-examined previously published TCR beta repertoires from just over 650 donors and added high-resolution HLA genotyping to investigate patterns of TCR occurrence. In addition to the first cohort of 666 subjects, a separate validation cohort of 130 or so different subjects was used. Genome-wide SNP genotypes for about 55% of the 666 donors were used in a later genetic analysis, which treated that subset as a discovery cohort. Among almost 400 genotyped donors of the cohort, an average of around 240,000 unique TCR beta nucleotide sequences were sequenced per donor, about a sixth of them non-productive. The research as a whole found: The cohort was sequenced for TCR beta chains only, and without alpha or paired-chain data the features that could be detected were limited. A later analysis found that most CMV-associated TCR beta chains appeared HLA-restricted, with HLA associations seemingly driven largely by CMV exposure. In an earlier analysis of about 550 of the donors, most TCR beta V segments were observed in productive rearrangements about 87% or about 30% of the time, broadly matching IMGT annotations. Some IMGT-functional V segments, including TRBV6-2 and TRBV6-3, could not be distinguished by the 87-base-pair reads and were therefore excluded. When HLA alleles, especially DR and DQ, strongly co-occurred, TCR associations were difficult to assign to individual alleles. Across donors, most TCR sequences were observed very rarely, whereas some public TCRs were present in many individuals. Immune exposure information for the cohort was limited to CMV serostatus. A few of the identified cytomegalovirus-associated TCR beta chains were confirmed in vitro to be specific for cytomegalovirus antigens. A further reported finding was that TCR beta sequences accurately predicted the HLA-A and HLA-B alleles for most subjects in the first cohort. In the study, 150 to 200 TCR beta chains were listed as associated with cytomegalovirus. The earlier analysis of around 600 of the donors excluded roughly 17 rarely observed V segments, including chromosome 9 orphons, because counts were too low. According to a later analysis, TCR association rates differed among HLA loci, with DRB1 alleles showing the most associated TCRs and HLA-C alleles showing the fewest. Because some donors lacked HLA typing at each locus, the association tests relied only on the typed subset. In a later analysis, HLA-associated TCR beta chains showed more clonal expansion and lower generation probabilities than non-associated chains that were equally common. Linkage disequilibrium might explain the correlated functional status among segregating V segments, but an unknown experimental factor could not be excluded. In a later analysis, 16,951 TCR beta sequences were associated with specific HLA alleles at a false discovery rate of 0.05. A later genetic analysis associated a missense DCLRE1C variant with V-gene and J-gene trimming of TCR beta chains, and an independent cohort replicated the association. Presence/absence analyses assumed roughly uniform sequencing depth across donors, an assumption that may not hold. In a later genetic analysis, fewer N-insertions in productive TCRs were reported among donors in an Asian-associated ancestry cluster than the approximately 630-donor mean. It was suggested by the authors that the approach could potentially be generalized to other disease states and immunological phenotypes. A later analysis reported that several top co-occurrence clusters appeared linked to parvovirus B19, influenza, CMV and Epstein-Barr virus. In both the original and validation cohorts, the classifier was reported to diagnose cytomegalovirus status with high specificity and sensitivity. The sequencing pipeline was judged likely to have produced a cluster of highly shared sequence variants as a technical artifact.

Material: PBMCs. The sequence links TRBV5-8 to TRBJ1-6, with the D gene not confidently named. This sequence originates from a middle-aged man in good health and CMV-seropositive. The CDR3 region: CASSLNSPLHF. In nucleotides, the sequence is TGTGCCAGCAGCCTAAATTCCCCCCTCCACTTT.